What follows are 22 T cell receptor beta chains derived from one specimen sequenced in a study of T cell responses to AZD1222 COVID-19 vaccine. This table comes from immunoSEQ multiplex PCR, and its TCRdb copy is limited to in-frame clones, with some not included. The data show some 110,000 clones, 92% seen once. The sample in question was peripheral blood, obtained on day 0 of AZD1222 vaccination. These receptors were collected from an adult in good health.

V and J are TRBV5-4 and TRBJ1-5, with D perhaps matching TRBD1 (5 bases). V was cut by 7 bases and J by 11 bases, with 28 bases left in between. In germline, CDR1 is SGHNT, CDR2 YYREEE (reference sequence). This CDR3 has 16 amino acids. This CDR3 is CASLISTGLSPGAQHF. For the CDR3, the DNA is TGTGCCAGCTTAATCAGTACAGGTTTATCCCCAGGAGCCCAGCATTTT.

This clone was detected once. This chain links TRBV19 with TRBJ1-1, with TRBD1 matching 7 bases. Germline assignment: CDR1 LNHDA and CDR2 SQIVND (reference sequence). This CDR3 has 14 residues. Trimming removed 7 bases from V and 1 base from J; junction bases left unmatched: 6. The CDR3: CASTDGTANTEAFF. In nucleotides, the CDR3 is TGTGCCAGTACCGACGGGACAGCGAACACTGAAGCTTTCTTT.

This chain joins TRBV19 and TRBJ2-7; 10 nucleotides line up with TRBD1. Trimming took 4 bases from V and 2 from J; bases not matched to a gene: 8. The CDR3 is made up of 16 amino acids. Germline lookup yields CDR1 LNHDA and CDR2 SQIVND (reference sequence). The DNA of the CDR3 is TGTGCCAGTAGTAGGGCCCTCGGACAGGGGGCCTACGAGCAGTACTTC. Amino acid sequence: CASSRALGQGAYEQYF. Full variable domain (missing parts from reference TRBV19 and TRBJ2-7): DGGITQSPKYLFRKEGQNVTLSCEQNLNHDAMYWYRQDPGQGLRLIYYSQIVNDFQKGDIAEGYSVSREKKESFPLTVTSAQKNPTAFYLCASSRALGQGAYEQYFGPGTRLTVT.

The rearrangement links TRBV7-6 to TRBJ2-3, with TRBD2 matching over 9 bases. J gave up 4 bases and V 3 bases, and 8 bases lay outside the gene matches. From germline, CDR1 is SGHVS and CDR2 FNYEAQ. This CDR3 comprises 16 residues. The CDR3 DNA reads as TGTGCCAGCAGCTTTCCCCAGGCGGGAGGGGCAGATACGCAGTATTTT. Translated, it gives CASSFPQAGGADTQYF. The full variable domain, completed using reference TRBV7-6 and TRBJ2-3, is GAGVSQSPRYKVTKRGQDVALRCDPISGHVSLYWYRQALGQGPEFLTYFNYEAQQDKSGLPNDRFSAERPEGSISTLTIQRTEQRDSAMYRCASSFPQAGGADTQYFGPGTRLTVL.

This chain uses TRBV2 with TRBJ1-2; D remains ambiguous. The CDR3 extends over 15 amino acids. CDR1 SNHLY and CDR2 FYNNEI come from the germline V gene. The V and J ends lost 3 bases and 8 bases respectively, with 19 bases between them. CDR3 sequence reads: CASSDRYLPARGYTF. The CDR3 nucleotides read TGTGCCAGCAGTGATCGCTATTTGCCAGCACGAGGCTACACCTTC.

This sequence joins TRBV4-3 and TRBJ2-2; weak D call: TRBD2 (5 bases). Germline V gene lookup returns CDR1 LGHNA and CDR2 YSLEER. The CDR3 is made up of 14 amino acids. Trimming pared 0 bases from V and 5 bases from J, leaving 7 bases between. The CDR3 region has the DNA TGCGCCAGCAGCCAAGATGAGGGAACCGGGGAGCTGTTTTTT. As protein: CASSQDEGTGELFF.

The chain couples TRBV7-9 to TRBJ2-2, with 7 bases that match TRBD1. This CDR3 is 14 amino acids long. V lost 4 bases and J lost 6; bases outside the gene matches: 5. Germline V gene sequence: CDR1 SEHNR, CDR2 FQNEAQ (reference sequence). The CDR3 sequence: CASSSPTGPGELFF. The CDR3 coding sequence is TGTGCCAGCAGCTCACCGACAGGGCCCGGGGAGCTGTTTTTT. Looking up the rest from reference TRBV7-9 and TRBJ2-2 gives the full variable domain: DTGVSQNPRHKITKRGQNVTFRCDPISEHNRLYWYRQTLGQGPEFLTYFQNEAQLEKSRLLSDRFSAERPKGSFSTLEIQRTEQGDSAMYLCASSSPTGPGELFFGEGSRLTVL.

The chain employs TRBV7-9 and TRBJ2-1; 10 bases are a match to TRBD2. The J segment lost 4 bases and the V segment lost 4 bases, leaving 4 bases of the junction unmatched. CDR1 is SEHNR, CDR2 FQNEAQ, per germline (reference sequence). This CDR3 has 15 residues. CDR3 in amino acids: CASSSPSGSYNEQFF. CDR3 DNA sequence: TGTGCCAGCAGCTCGCCTAGCGGGAGTTACAATGAGCAGTTCTTC. The full variable domain, its missing parts supplied by reference TRBV7-9 and TRBJ2-1, is DTGVSQNPRHKITKRGQNVTFRCDPISEHNRLYWYRQTLGQGPEFLTYFQNEAQLEKSRLLSDRFSAERPKGSFSTLEIQRTEQGDSAMYLCASSSPSGSYNEQFFGPGTRLTVL.

V gene TRBV18 combines with J gene TRBJ1-1; 10 nucleotides match TRBD1. The germline CDR1 and CDR2 sequences are KGHSH and LQKENI. The CDR3 contains 17 residues. The V and J ends lost 0 bases and 5 bases, in that order; junction bases with no gene match: 9. CDR3: CASSPPGQGLGRTEAFF. CDR3 in DNA: TGTGCCAGCTCACCACCGGGACAGGGGTTGGGTAGGACTGAAGCTTTCTTT.

V usage is TRBV7-9 and J usage is TRBJ1-1; 8 bases are shared with TRBD1. The CDR3 has 15 amino acids. Looked up from germline, CDR1 is SEHNR and CDR2 is FQNEAQ (reference sequence). V lost 4 bases to trimming and J lost 5 bases; unmatched junction nucleotides: 9. The CDR3 DNA reads TGTGCCAGCAGCTCATTCAGGGGGCGAAGGACTGAAGCTTTCTTT. It encodes CASSSFRGRRTEAFF.

The V call is TRBV19, the J call TRBJ1-1, with D hard to call. From germline, CDR1 is LNHDA and CDR2 SQIVND (reference sequence). Trimming pared 5 bases from V and 4 bases from J, leaving 17 bases between. The CDR3 contains 15 residues. CDR3 DNA: TGTGCCAGTAGTGGCTCCATGAGACGGAGCACTGAAGCTTTCTTT. Protein product: CASSGSMRRSTEAFF.

This rearrangement joins TRBV7-9 to TRBJ2-1; D gene uncertain. V gave up 2 bases and J gave up 5 bases, with 10 bases separating them. Germline V gives CDR1 SEHNR, CDR2 FQNEAQ (reference sequence). The CDR3 totals 14 residues. The chain's CDR3 is CASSLKGHNNEQFF. The DNA of the CDR3 is TGTGCCAGCAGCTTAAAGGGCCACAACAATGAGCAGTTCTTC.

V and J are TRBV6-5 and TRBJ1-2; D unclear. Trimming left V 0 bases short and J 7 bases short, with 9 bases between. In germline, CDR1 is MNHEY, CDR2 SVGAGI. The CDR3 totals 13 residues. The DNA for the CDR3 is TGTGCCAGCAGTTACTCTATCCCTCTTGGCTACACCTTC. Protein: CASSYSIPLGYTF.

This chain uses TRBV11-3 with TRBJ2-5; 9 bases are a match to TRBD2. Germline loops: CDR1 SGHNT, CDR2 YENEEA. CDR3 size: 16 residues. V was clipped by 2 bases and J by 5 bases; unmatched bases: 9. CDR3 protein: CASSLNGGRAAETQYF. The CDR3 DNA is TGTGCCAGCAGCTTAAACGGCGGGAGGGCCGCCGAGACCCAGTACTTC.

J is TRBJ2-1 and V is TRBV24-1, with 10 bases identical to TRBD2. Germline CDR1 KGHDR, CDR2 SFDVKD. The V segment lost 5 bases and the J segment 7 bases; nucleotides outside the gene matches: 7. The CDR3 length is 15 residues. The CDR3 DNA follows: TGTGCCACCAGTGCCCCAGCGGGAGGGTCAAATGAGCAGTTCTTC. Protein sequence: CATSAPAGGSNEQFF.

The chain has TRBV18 and TRBJ2-7; D is perhaps TRBD1 (6 bases). V was cut by 0 bases and J by 6 bases, with 6 bases left in between. Germline V gene lookup returns CDR1 KGHSH and CDR2 LQKENI. The CDR3 consists of 12 residues. For the CDR3, the DNA is TGTGCCAGCTCACCACCAGGGGGCGAGCAGTACTTC. Protein sequence: CASSPPGGEQYF.

The V gene is TRBV7-9, the J gene TRBJ1-4; possible D gene TRBD1, 5 bases. The germline V and J ends were trimmed by 5 bases and 6 bases, with 13 bases remaining between them. Germline V gene lookup returns CDR1 SEHNR and CDR2 FQNEAQ (reference sequence). The CDR3 runs 14 residues. The DNA of the CDR3 is TGTGCCAGCAGCCCACACGGGGGGGATGAAAAACTGTTTTTT. Its protein is CASSPHGGDEKLFF.

The CDR3 region has the DNA TGTGCCAGTAGTACAGCCGGGGCAGCTTTCCCCCTGAACACTGAAGCTTTCTTT. This encodes CASSTAGAAFPLNTEAFF. The V and J genes are TRBV19 and TRBJ1-1, with D possibly matching TRBD1 (5 bases). This CDR3 is 18 amino acids long. The V end lost 4 bases, the J end lost 0 bases, and 21 bases lay between the germline ends. Germline CDR1 reads LNHDA; CDR2 reads SQIVND (reference sequence).

The chain recombines TRBV6-5 with TRBJ2-7; no firm D call. Between the trimmed V and J ends, which lost 6 bases and 6 bases, there was a span of 15 bases. Germline V gene data show CDR1 as MNHEY and CDR2 as SVGAGI. This CDR3 is 13 amino acids long. The CDR3 nucleotides are TGTGCCAGCAGCACGAAGCCTAGTGGCGAGCAGTACGTC. Translating gives CASSTKPSGEQYV.

The chain carries TRBV7-9 and TRBJ2-5; D is undetermined. V lost 2 bases, J lost 0 bases, and 7 bases lay in between. The CDR3 spans 14 residues. Per the germline V gene, CDR1 is SEHNR and CDR2 is FQNEAQ (reference sequence). CDR3 bases: TGTGCCAGCAGCTTAATAAGGGACCAAGAGACCCAGTACTTC. Residues: CASSLIRDQETQYF.

The CDR3 spells CSASKQGLTEAFF. For the CDR3, the DNA is TGCAGTGCTAGTAAACAGGGGCTTACTGAAGCTTTCTTT. This chain joins TRBV20-1 and TRBJ1-1; 7 bases are a match to TRBD1. CDR1 DFQATT and CDR2 SNEGSKA come from the germline V gene (reference sequence). The V and J ends lost 3 bases and 5 bases, in that order; junction bases with no gene match: 6. This CDR3 comprises 13 residues.

This sequence joins TRBV19 and TRBJ1-4; no reliable D call. Germline CDR1 reads LNHDA; CDR2 reads SQIVND (reference sequence). The ends were cut back, 5 bases at V and 0 bases at J, with 10 bases in the middle. This CDR3 has 15 residues. CDR3 DNA: TGTGCCAGTAGTGCCGGCGTGGCAACTAATGAAAAACTGTTTTTT. This sequence encodes CASSAGVATNEKLFF.